The clone carrying this T cell receptor beta chain was recorded once. The antigen remains unidentified. This sample was included in a study of T cells in Graves' hyperthyroidism and ophthalmopathy. Findings of the study overall: Most thyroid clonotypes expanded above 0.001 appeared in blood too. Ophthalmopathy got predicted by the model a median around 6.8 months before its onset.

What was amplified from RNA transcripts were TCR beta CDR3 regions. First-round RT-PCR of the TCR CDR3 relied on the HTBI primer set. TCRdb reanalysed the multiplex PCR reads using MiXCR and keeps one entry per CDR3 protein. The sample holds some 500,000 distinct CDR3 sequences; about 24% are singletons and the top ten take around 10%. This CDR3 has 15 residues. V was pared by 0 bases and J by 4 bases, with 3 bases of the junction left unmatched. The germline V gene has CDR1 SGHRS and CDR2 YFSETQ. Sequences were obtained from blood. The sequence was collected from a woman in her 30s with Graves' ophthalmopathy. V usage is TRBV5-1 and J usage is TRBJ2-1, with 8 bases identical to TRBD2. As DNA, the CDR3 is TGCGCCAGCAGCTTGGTCGCGGGGGGTTACAATGAGCAGTTCTTC. The encoded protein is CASSLVAGGYNEQFF.